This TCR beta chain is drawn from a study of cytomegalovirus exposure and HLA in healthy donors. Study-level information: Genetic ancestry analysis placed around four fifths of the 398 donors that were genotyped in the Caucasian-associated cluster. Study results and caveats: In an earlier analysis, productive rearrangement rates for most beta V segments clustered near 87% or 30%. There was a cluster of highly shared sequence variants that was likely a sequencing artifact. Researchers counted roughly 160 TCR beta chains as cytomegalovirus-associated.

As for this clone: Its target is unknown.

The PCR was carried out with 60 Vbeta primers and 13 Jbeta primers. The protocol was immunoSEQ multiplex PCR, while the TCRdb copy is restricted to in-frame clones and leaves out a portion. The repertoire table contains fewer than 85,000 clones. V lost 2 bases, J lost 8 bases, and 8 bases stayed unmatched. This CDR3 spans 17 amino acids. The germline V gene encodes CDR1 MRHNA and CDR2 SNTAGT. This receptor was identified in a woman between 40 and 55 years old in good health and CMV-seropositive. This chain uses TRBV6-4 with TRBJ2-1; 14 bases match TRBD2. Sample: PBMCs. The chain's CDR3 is CASSDLPGTSGSYEQFF. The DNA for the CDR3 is TGTGCCAGCAGTGACCTCCCCGGGACTAGCGGGAGTTATGAGCAGTTCTTC.